These T cell receptor beta chains were read from a single sample in a study of shared clonotypes between healthy human individuals. The repertoire was sequenced with immunoSEQ multiplex PCR; TCRdb's copy has only in-frame clones and lacks some. The sample consists of more than 2 million clones, roughly 95% of them appearing once. The sample consisted of naive CD4+ T cells sorted from blood. All receptors come from a man aged 18 to 29 in good health. CDR3s leave out the opening cysteine and the closing phenylalanine or tryptophan. Each record gives: V gene, clone size, CDR3 protein. Not every row has a clone size; where given, it reads once, few, many or a size class.

V gene: TRBV2
clone size: .
CDR3 protein: ASSELSGNYGYT

V gene: TRBV6-5
clone size: .
CDR3 protein: ASSYGGLTDNSPLH

V gene: TRBV7-2
clone size: .
CDR3 protein: ASSLVASGGARETQY

V gene: TRBV2
clone size: .
CDR3 protein: ASRTQGIRNEKLF

V gene: TRBV6-5
clone size: .
CDR3 protein: ASSYSGGQGFEQY

V gene: TRBV9
clone size: .
CDR3 protein: ASSVEQGGEKLF

V gene: TRBV5-1
clone size: .
CDR3 protein: ASSSGSGTTYEQY

V gene: TRBV2
clone size: .
CDR3 protein: AGRAFDEQY

V gene: TRBV2
clone size: .
CDR3 protein: ASSQLAGAGETQY

V gene: TRBV5-1
clone size: .
CDR3 protein: ASSSGGTGPKIYGYT

V gene: TRBV6-5
clone size: .
CDR3 protein: ASSPGTSRDEQY

V gene: TRBV5-1
clone size: once
CDR3 protein: ASSLVGTGGTEAF

V gene: TRBV15
clone size: .
CDR3 protein: ATSRDTGATETQY

V gene: TRBV19
clone size: once
CDR3 protein: ASSRSGGSYEQY

V gene: TRBV29-1
clone size: .
CDR3 protein: SVEAGGNTIY

V gene: TRBV10-3
clone size: .
CDR3 protein: AISAGGGPSEQY

V gene: TRBV30
clone size: .
CDR3 protein: AWSPLPSNTGELF

V gene: TRBV7-9
clone size: .
CDR3 protein: ASSSGLARQETQY

V gene: TRBV30
clone size: .
CDR3 protein: AWSVGGGASNQPQH

V gene: TRBV7-2
clone size: once
CDR3 protein: ASSLAFLGREKLF

V gene: TRBV4-2
clone size: .
CDR3 protein: ASSPLAGGEETQY

V gene: TRBV7-9
clone size: .
CDR3 protein: ASSSTLVSNEKLF

V gene: TRBV5-1
clone size: .
CDR3 protein: ASSLRDSRRSAKNIQY

V gene: TRBV19
clone size: .
CDR3 protein: ASSIRATNEKLF

V gene: TRBV2
clone size: .
CDR3 protein: ASSNDVGGLGTEAF

V gene: TRBV4-1
clone size: .
CDR3 protein: ASSQVSPPGFSYEQY